This T cell receptor (beta chain) came from a study of blood T cell repertoires in COVID-19. Whole-study context: Samples of COVID-19 (acute and convalescent) were obtained from the United States, Italy and Spain.

Per the original data handling: Estimation of nucleated cell counts was performed using reference gene primer amplification. TCRdb's copy holds only in-frame clones and misses some; the assay was immunoSEQ multiplex PCR. D and trimming come from the DNA, and the V and J calls and clone size come from that table. The sample carries more than 150,000 clones, around 90% recorded once. Germline assignment: CDR1 LGHNA and CDR2 YNFKEQ. The CDR3 extends over 14 amino acids. V was pared by 3 bases and J by 9 bases, with 7 bases of the junction left unmatched. The chain recombines TRBV4-2 with TRBJ2-2; 7 nucleotides align to TRBD1. The sample comprised peripheral blood. The TCR comes from a man aged 40-49 years with acute or convalescent COVID-19. The DNA for the CDR3 is TGTGCCAGCAGCCATAGAACAGGGGAACGGGAGCTGTTTTTT. This sequence encodes CASSHRTGERELFF.